The rows below give T cell receptor beta chains drawn from one sample of a study of T cells in Graves' hyperthyroidism and ophthalmopathy. TCRdb reprocessed the multiplex PCR reads via MiXCR and lists one record per CDR3 protein. The sample gives around 390,000 distinct CDR3 sequences, more than 14% of which show up once; about 20% is in the top ten. Sequenced input: blood. All receptors derive from a woman in her 30s with Graves' ophthalmopathy. Each CDR3 is given without its conserved first and last residue. D genes are given only for firm matches.

v_gene	d_gene	CDR3aa
TRBV20-1	-	SAEAAGPLYNSPLH
TRBV2	-	ASREQGTRQPQH
TRBV20-1	TRBD1	SARGDREEETQY
TRBV20-1	TRBD2	SAPRGGQNTGELF
TRBV19	-	ASSNRRAANTEAF
TRBV4-2	TRBD2	ASSQEWRGVQDTQY
TRBV5-8	-	ASSLRRSNNSPLH
TRBV28	-	ASSARWTKAF
TRBV29-1	-	SVGGSSPGNTIY
TRBV7-3	-	ASSLNPGGQETQY
TRBV6-1	-	ASSYLTGPNYGYT
TRBV6-2/TRBV6-3	-	ASREGFFKGEQF
TRBV7-2	-	ASSLGLNYEQY
TRBV7-2	-	ASRELQGVSEQY
TRBV27	-	ASSSPDRSNEKLF
TRBV20-1	-	SARGAGREQY
TRBV12-3/TRBV12-4	TRBD1	ASSFGQAAETQY
TRBV11-3	-	ASSLDPSGTPGGYT
TRBV4-2	-	ASSPREITDTQY
TRBV28	-	ASSLTNLGTSYEQY
TRBV20-1	TRBD2	SAIPLAGYNEQF
TRBV6-6	-	ASSYRDRTEAF
TRBV3-1	-	ASSQDIGDAF
TRBV2	-	ASSVEVSGNTIY
TRBV7-6	-	ASSLEAGTPAYEQY
TRBV12-3/TRBV12-4	-	ASTRNPRTGFWTGELF
TRBV7-3	TRBD1	ASSSGGTGAGEQY
TRBV6-5	TRBD2	ASSYSRVLVAGEETQY
TRBV11-3	-	ASSFVRSTDTQY
TRBV20-1	-	SAREMSTRNEKLF
TRBV28	TRBD2	ASRRGGKFVY